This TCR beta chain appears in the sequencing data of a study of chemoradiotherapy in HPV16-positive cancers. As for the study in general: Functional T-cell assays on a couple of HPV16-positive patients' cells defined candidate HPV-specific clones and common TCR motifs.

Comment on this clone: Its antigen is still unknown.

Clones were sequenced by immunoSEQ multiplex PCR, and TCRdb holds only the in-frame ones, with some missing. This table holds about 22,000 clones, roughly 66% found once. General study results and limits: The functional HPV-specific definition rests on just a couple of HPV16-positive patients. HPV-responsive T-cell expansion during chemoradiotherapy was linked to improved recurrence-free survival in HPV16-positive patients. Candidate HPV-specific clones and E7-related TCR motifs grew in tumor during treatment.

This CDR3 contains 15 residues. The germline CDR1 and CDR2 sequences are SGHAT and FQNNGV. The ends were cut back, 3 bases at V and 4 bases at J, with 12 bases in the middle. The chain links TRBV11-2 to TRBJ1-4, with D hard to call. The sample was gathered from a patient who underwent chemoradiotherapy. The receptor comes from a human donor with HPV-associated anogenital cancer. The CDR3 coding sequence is TGTGCCAGCAGCTTGCTGGGTCACGATAATGAAAAACTGTTTTTT. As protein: CASSLLGHDNEKLFF.